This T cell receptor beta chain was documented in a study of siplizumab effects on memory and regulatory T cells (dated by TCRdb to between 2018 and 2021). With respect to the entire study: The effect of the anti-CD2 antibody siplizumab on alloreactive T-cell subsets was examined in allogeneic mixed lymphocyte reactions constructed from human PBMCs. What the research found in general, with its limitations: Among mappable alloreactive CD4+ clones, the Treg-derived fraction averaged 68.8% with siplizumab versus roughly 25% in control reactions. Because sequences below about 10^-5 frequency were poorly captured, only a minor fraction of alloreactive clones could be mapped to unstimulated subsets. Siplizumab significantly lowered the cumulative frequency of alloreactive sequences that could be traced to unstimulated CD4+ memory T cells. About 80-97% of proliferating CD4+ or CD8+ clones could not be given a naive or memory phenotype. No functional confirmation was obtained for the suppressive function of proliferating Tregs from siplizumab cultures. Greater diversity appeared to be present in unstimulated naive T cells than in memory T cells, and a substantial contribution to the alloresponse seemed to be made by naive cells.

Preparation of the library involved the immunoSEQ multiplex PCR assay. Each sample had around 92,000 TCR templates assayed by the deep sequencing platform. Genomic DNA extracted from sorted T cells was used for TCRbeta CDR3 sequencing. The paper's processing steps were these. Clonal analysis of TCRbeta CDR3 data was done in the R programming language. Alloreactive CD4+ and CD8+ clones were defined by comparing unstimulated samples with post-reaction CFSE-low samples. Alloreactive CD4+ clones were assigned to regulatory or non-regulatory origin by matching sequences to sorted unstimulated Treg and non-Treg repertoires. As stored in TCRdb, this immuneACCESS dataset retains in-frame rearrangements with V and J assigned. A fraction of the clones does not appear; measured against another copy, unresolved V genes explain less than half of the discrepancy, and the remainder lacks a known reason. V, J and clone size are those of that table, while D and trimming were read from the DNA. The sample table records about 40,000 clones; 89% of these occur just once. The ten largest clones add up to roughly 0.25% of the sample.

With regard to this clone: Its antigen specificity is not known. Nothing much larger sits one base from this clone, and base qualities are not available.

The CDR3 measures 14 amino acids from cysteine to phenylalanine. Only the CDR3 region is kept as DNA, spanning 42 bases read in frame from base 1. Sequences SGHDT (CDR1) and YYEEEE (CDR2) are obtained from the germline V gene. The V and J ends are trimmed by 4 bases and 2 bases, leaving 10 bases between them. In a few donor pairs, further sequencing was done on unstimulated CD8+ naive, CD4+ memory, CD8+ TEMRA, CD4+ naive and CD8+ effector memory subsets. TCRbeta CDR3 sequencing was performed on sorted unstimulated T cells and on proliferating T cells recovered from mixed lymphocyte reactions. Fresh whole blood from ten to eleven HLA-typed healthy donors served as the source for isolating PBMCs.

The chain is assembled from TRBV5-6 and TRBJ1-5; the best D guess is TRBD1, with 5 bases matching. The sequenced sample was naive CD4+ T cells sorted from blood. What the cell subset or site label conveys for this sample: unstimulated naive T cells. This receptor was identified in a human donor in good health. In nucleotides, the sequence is TGTGCCAGCAGCATACTAGGGGGCAATCAGCCCCAGCATTTT. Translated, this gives CASSILGGNQPQHF.